These 5 T cell receptor beta chains share one sample of origin, sequenced in a study of cytomegalovirus exposure and HLA in healthy donors. The study ran its PCR with 60 Vbeta and 13 Jbeta primers. Generated by immunoSEQ multiplex PCR, the TCRdb table keeps only in-frame clones and is missing some. Of roughly 180,000 clones in the sample, about 84% were seen once. The source material was PBMCs. The receptor set was obtained from a man aged 18-30 years in good health and CMV-seronegative.

This CDR3 is CASSPGQHSNQPQHF. The CDR3 bases are TGCGCCAGCAGCCCGGGACAGCATAGCAATCAGCCCCAGCATTTT. V gene TRBV5-1 combines with J gene TRBJ1-5; 7 bases map to TRBD1. V trimming: 4 bases; J trimming: 0 bases; junction bases outside the gene matches: 4. CDR3 size: 15 residues. Germline values: CDR1 SGHRS, CDR2 YFSETQ.

The chain carries TRBV14 and TRBJ1-4; D is perhaps TRBD1 (6 bases). The CDR3 covers 16 residues. Germline-derived CDR1 and CDR2 are SGHDN and FVKESK. With 1 base removed from V and 3 bases from J, the gap between germline ends came to 12 bases. The CDR3: CASSQGLGQANEKLFF. The CDR3 nucleotides read TGTGCCAGCAGCCAAGGTTTGGGACAAGCTAATGAAAAACTGTTTTTT.

The chain links TRBV7-2 to TRBJ2-2, with D unclear. Germline values: CDR1 SGHTA, CDR2 FQGNSA. V was pared by 7 bases and J by 8 bases, with 8 bases between. The CDR3 is 11 residues long. The chain's CDR3 is CASTTRGELFF. The DNA of the CDR3 is TGTGCCAGCACCACGCGGGGGGAGCTGTTTTTT.

The rearrangement uses TRBV27 and TRBJ2-7, with D hard to call. Deletions cut 3 bases from V and 3 bases from J, with 9 bases between. Per the germline V gene, CDR1 is MNHEY and CDR2 is SMNVEV (reference sequence). The CDR3 contains 13 residues. The CDR3 protein is CASSFTYSYEQYF. CDR3 nucleotide sequence: TGTGCCAGCAGTTTTACTTACAGCTACGAGCAGTACTTC.

V gene TRBV7-9 combines with J gene TRBJ2-7; D is possibly TRBD1 (6 bases). The CDR3 runs 13 residues. Trimming took 4 bases from V and 5 from J, leaving 12 bases between them. Germline V gene data show CDR1 as SEHNR and CDR2 as FQNEAQ (reference sequence). In DNA form, the CDR3 reads TGTGCCAGCAGCTCCCCCAGGGGCCACGAGCAGTACTTC. Encoded protein: CASSSPRGHEQYF. The full variable domain, with the rest looked up from reference TRBV7-9 and TRBJ2-7, is DTGVSQNPRHKITKRGQNVTFRCDPISEHNRLYWYRQTLGQGPEFLTYFQNEAQLEKSRLLSDRFSAERPKGSFSTLEIQRTEQGDSAMYLCASSSPRGHEQYFGPGTRLTVT.